This T cell receptor (beta chain) was recovered during a study of beta chain features in type 1 diabetes. This CDR3 is 16 amino acids long. Looked up from germline, CDR1 is ENHRY and CDR2 is SYGVKD. V lost 7 bases to trimming and J lost 4 bases; unmatched junction nucleotides: 16. This clone was detected only a few times. What was sequenced were expressed TCRB transcripts, since all of the isolated RNA had been reverse transcribed. The assay was immunoSEQ multiplex PCR, and TCRdb's table has in-frame clones only and misses some. The table includes roughly 170,000 clones, about 12% detected once. This receptor was taken from a woman between 18 and 29 years old in good health. Sequencing was carried out using central memory CD4+ T cells from blood. The chain is built from TRBV10-3 and TRBJ2-7; 7 bases are shared with TRBD2. Here the CDR3 DNA reads TGTGCCATCAATCCCGGGGGGTCCCGGGGCTTATACGAGCAGTACTTC. Translating it yields CAINPGGSRGLYEQYF.